The source of this T cell receptor (beta chain) is a study of T cells after yellow fever vaccination. Study information: Any fraction with a low cell number was prepared using SMART-Seq v4 Ultra Low Input. Study observations and caveats: The CD4 compartment and the CD8 compartment contained a small share of clonotypes in common. One caveat is that FACS-sorted repertoires could contain abundant clonotypes contaminating from the bulk population.

This CDR3 spans 14 amino acids. The V and J ends lost 3 bases and 0 bases respectively, with 8 bases between them. From germline, CDR1 is SGDLS and CDR2 YYNGEE. Regarding this clonotype: As yet, its antigen is unknown.

The TCR cDNA carried a universal primer site and UMIs from 5'RACE template switching. MiXCR, run by TCRdb on the 5' RACE reads, gives a single entry per CDR3 protein. The sample holds a few hundred thousand distinct CDR3 sequences, 5.2% seen once. This sequence originates from a man between 18 and 35 years old who received the YFV17D yellow fever vaccine. V and J are TRBV9 and TRBJ2-3; D call uncertain. The input for sequencing was CD4+ T cells sorted from PBMCs, taken on the day of the yellow fever booster vaccination. CDR3 protein: CASSATSSTDTQYF. In DNA form, the CDR3 reads TGTGCCAGCAGCGCGACGTCTAGCACAGATACGCAGTATTTT.